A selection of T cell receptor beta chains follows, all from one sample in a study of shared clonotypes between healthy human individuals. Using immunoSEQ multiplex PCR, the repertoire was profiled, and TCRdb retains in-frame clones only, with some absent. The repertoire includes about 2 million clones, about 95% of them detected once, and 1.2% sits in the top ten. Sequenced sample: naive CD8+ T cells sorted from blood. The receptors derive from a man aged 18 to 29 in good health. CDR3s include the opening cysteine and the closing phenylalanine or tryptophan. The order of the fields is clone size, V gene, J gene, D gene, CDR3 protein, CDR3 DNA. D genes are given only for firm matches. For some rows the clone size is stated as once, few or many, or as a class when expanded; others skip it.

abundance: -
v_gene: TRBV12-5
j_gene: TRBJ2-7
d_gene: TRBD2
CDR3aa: CASGSGLAGANYEQYF
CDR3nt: TGTGCTAGTGGCTCGGGACTAGCGGGAGCTAACTACGAGCAGTACTTC

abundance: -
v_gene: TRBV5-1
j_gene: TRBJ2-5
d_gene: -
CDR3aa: CASSGKLAIPQETQYF
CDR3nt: TGCGCCAGCAGCGGGAAACTAGCTATCCCACAAGAGACCCAGTACTTC

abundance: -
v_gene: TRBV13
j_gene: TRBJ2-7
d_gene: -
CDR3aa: CASSLDSGSYEQYF
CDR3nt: TGTGCCAGCAGCTTAGATTCCGGTTCCTACGAGCAGTACTTC

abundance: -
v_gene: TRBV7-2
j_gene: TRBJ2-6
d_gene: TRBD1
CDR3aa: CASSLAGQGVSGANVLTF
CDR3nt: TGTGCCAGCAGCTTAGCGGGACAGGGAGTCTCTGGGGCCAACGTCCTGACTTTC

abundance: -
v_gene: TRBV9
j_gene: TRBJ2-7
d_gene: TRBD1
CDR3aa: CASSTTGDRYEQYF
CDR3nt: TGTGCCAGCAGCACGACAGGGGACCGCTACGAGCAGTACTTC

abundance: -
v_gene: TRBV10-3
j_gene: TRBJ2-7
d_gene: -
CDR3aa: CAISEGDAAGEQYF
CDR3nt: TGTGCCATCAGTGAGGGGGACGCGGCAGGAGAGCAGTACTTC

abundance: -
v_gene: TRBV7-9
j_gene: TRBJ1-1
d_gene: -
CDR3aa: CASSFTQMNTEAFF
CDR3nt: TGTGCCAGCAGCTTTACACAGATGAACACTGAAGCTTTCTTT

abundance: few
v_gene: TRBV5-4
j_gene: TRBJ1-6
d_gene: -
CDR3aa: CASSLKGDVNSPLHF
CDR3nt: TGTGCCAGCAGCTTGAAAGGGGATGTTAATTCACCCCTCCACTTT

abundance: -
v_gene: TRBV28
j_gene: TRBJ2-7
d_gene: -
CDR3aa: CASYGGQLEQYF
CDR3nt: TGTGCCAGTTATGGAGGCCAGTTGGAGCAGTACTTC

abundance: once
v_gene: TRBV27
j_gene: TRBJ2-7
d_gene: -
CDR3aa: CATGETLYEQYF
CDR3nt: TGTGCCACCGGGGAGACCCTCTACGAGCAGTACTTC

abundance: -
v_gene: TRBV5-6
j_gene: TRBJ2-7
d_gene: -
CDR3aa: CASSLGWNEQYF
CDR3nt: TGTGCCAGCAGCTTGGGCTGGAACGAGCAGTACTTC

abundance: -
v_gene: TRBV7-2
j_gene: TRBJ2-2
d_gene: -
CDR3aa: CASSFVGPTGELFF
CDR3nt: TGTGCCAGCAGCTTCGTAGGGCCGACCGGGGAGCTGTTTTTT

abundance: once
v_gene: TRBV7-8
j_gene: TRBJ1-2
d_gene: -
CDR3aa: CASSLAGANGYTF
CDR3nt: TGTGCCAGCAGCTTAGCAGGGGCCAATGGCTACACCTTC

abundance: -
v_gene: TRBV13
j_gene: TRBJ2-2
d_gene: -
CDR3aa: CASSSVTGELFF
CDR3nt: TGTGCCAGCAGCTCCGTCACCGGGGAGCTGTTTTTT

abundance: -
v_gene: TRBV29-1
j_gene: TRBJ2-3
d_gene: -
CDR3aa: CSVGLGTDTQYF
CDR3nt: TGCAGCGTTGGGCTGGGGACCGATACGCAGTATTTT

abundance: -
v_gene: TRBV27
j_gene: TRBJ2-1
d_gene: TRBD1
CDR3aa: CASGTGGRSEQFF
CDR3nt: TGTGCCAGCGGGACAGGGGGCCGTAGTGAGCAGTTCTTC